These 19 T cell receptor beta chains were sequenced from one sample in a study of T cell repertoires in cytomegalovirus infection. The antigens of these receptors remain unknown. TCRdb fed the reads into MiXCR, producing one record per CDR3 protein. This repertoire shows about a million distinct CDR3 sequences, roughly 31% found once; its top ten account for over 11%. Material: cultured CD8+ T cells from PBMCs, obtained from culture after CMV antigen stimulation. These receptors all come from a human donor in good health (CMV status not recorded). Some clones in this sample may be carry-over from other donors' samples.

The rearrangement joins TRBV7-2 to TRBJ2-1, with 9 nucleotides matching TRBD2. V dropped 2 bases and J dropped 7; count of bases not matched to a gene: 6. Germline V CDR1 and CDR2: SGHTA, FQGNSA. The CDR3 sequence is 15 residues long. The CDR3 DNA is TGTGCCAGCAGCTTATTTGGCGGGGGGGAGAATGAGCAGTTCTTC. Its translation is CASSLFGGGENEQFF.

The chain employs TRBV6-6 and TRBJ2-2; a possible D gene is TRBD2 (6 bases). Per germline, CDR1 MNHNY and CDR2 SVGAGI (reference sequence). The CDR3 contains 17 residues. V lost 0 bases and J 3 bases, leaving 14 bases between the germline ends. Here the CDR3 DNA reads TGTGCCAGCAGTTACTCGGGGGGTCTGAGACACACCGGGGAGCTGTTTTTT. It specifies CASSYSGGLRHTGELFF.

This clonotype turned up a few times. The genes are TRBV12-3 or TRBV12-4 and TRBJ2-3; TRBD1 matches at 8 bases. The CDR3 has 17 residues. The J segment lost 5 bases and the V segment lost 0 bases, leaving 10 bases of the junction unmatched. CDR3 protein: CASSLASFQGAEDTQYF. CDR3 DNA: TGTGCCAGCAGTTTAGCGAGCTTTCAGGGGGCGGAAGATACGCAGTATTTT.

V usage is TRBV20-1 and J usage is TRBJ2-7; 8 bases map to TRBD2. The CDR3 extends over 15 amino acids. From germline, CDR1 is DFQATT and CDR2 SNEGSKA (reference sequence). The V segment lost 0 bases and the J segment 0 bases; nucleotides outside the gene matches: 4. The CDR3: CSARDRRGASYEQYF. CDR3 nucleotide sequence: TGCAGTGCTAGAGATCGGCGGGGGGCCTCCTACGAGCAGTACTTC.

This rearrangement joins TRBV2 to TRBJ2-7; no firm D call. V dropped 3 bases and J dropped 7 bases, with 7 bases sitting between them. Germline V gene sequence: CDR1 SNHLY, CDR2 FYNNEI. CDR3 length: 11 amino acids. CDR3 nucleotides: TGTGCCAGCAGTGATACTATGGAGCAGTACTTC. It encodes CASSDTMEQYF.

The V and J genes are TRBV7-6 and TRBJ2-1; 8 bases are a match to TRBD1. Trimming cost V 5 bases and J 4 bases; bases outside gene matches: 10. The length of the CDR3 is 16 residues. CDR1 SGHVS and CDR2 FNYEAQ come from the germline V gene. CDR3 loop: CASSHHYRGRYNEQFF. CDR3 in DNA: TGTGCCAGCAGCCATCACTACAGGGGGAGATACAATGAGCAGTTCTTC. Variable domain in full (rest from reference TRBV7-6 and TRBJ2-1): GAGVSQSPRYKVTKRGQDVALRCDPISGHVSLYWYRQALGQGPEFLTYFNYEAQQDKSGLPNDRFSAERPEGSISTLTIQRTEQRDSAMYRCASSHHYRGRYNEQFFGPGTRLTVL.

This clonotype showed up just a few times. J is TRBJ2-5 and V is TRBV2; 7 bases are shared with TRBD1. V was pared by 7 bases and J by 5 bases, with 7 bases of the junction left unmatched. The CDR3 loop spans 13 amino acids. Per germline, CDR1 SNHLY and CDR2 FYNNEI. CDR3 loop: CASTQGQGETQYF. CDR3 nucleotides: TGTGCCAGCACACAGGGGCAGGGTGAGACCCAGTACTTC.

This chain joins TRBV9 and TRBJ2-6; possible D gene TRBD1, 5 bases. Germline CDR1 reads SGDLS; CDR2 reads YYNGEE. The CDR3 sequence is 16 residues long. The germline V and J ends were trimmed by 0 bases and 0 bases, with 7 bases remaining between them. This CDR3 reads CASSVDRSSGANVLTF. Written as DNA, the CDR3 is TGTGCCAGCAGCGTAGACAGGAGCTCTGGGGCCAACGTCCTGACTTTC. Based on the CDR3 plus reference TRBV9 and TRBJ2-6, the full variable domain is DSGVTQTPKHLITATGQRVTLRCSPRSGDLSVYWYQQSLDQGLQFLIQYYNGEERAKGNILERFSAQQFPDLHSELNLSSLELGDSALYFCASSVDRSSGANVLTFGAGSRLTVL.

This clonotype was picked up a small number of times. This chain links TRBV19 with TRBJ2-3; TRBD2 matches 8 bases. There are 15 residues in the CDR3. V gave up 5 bases and J gave up 5 bases; unmatched junction bases: 9. From germline, CDR1 is LNHDA and CDR2 SQIVND (reference sequence). Written as DNA, the CDR3 is TGTGCCAGTAGTGCGACGGGGGGGCATGGAGATACGCAGTATTTT. This encodes CASSATGGHGDTQYF.

The chain couples TRBV6-5 to TRBJ1-1, with D perhaps matching TRBD1 (6 bases). Trimming stripped 8 bases from V and 3 bases from J, with 16 bases between. This CDR3 contains 14 residues. In germline, CDR1 is MNHEY, CDR2 SVGAGI. The CDR3 DNA sequence: TGTGCCAGCGAATCTCAGGGGATTGACACTGAAGCTTTCTTT. Encoded protein: CASESQGIDTEAFF.

Of note for this clonotype: This clone may be a read error of a much larger clone one base away. This chain connects TRBV7-4 to TRBJ1-1; 11 nucleotides match TRBD1. CDR1 and CDR2 (germline): SGHVT, SQSDAQ. The J segment lost 5 bases and the V segment lost 4 bases, leaving 12 bases of the junction unmatched. This CDR3 has 17 residues. In nucleotides, the CDR3 is TGTGCCAGCAGCTCGGATCCCCTGGGACAGGGGGGTACTGAAGCTTTCTTT. Protein product: CASSSDPLGQGGTEAFF.

This clonotype occurred a few times. The V call is TRBV7-9, the J call TRBJ2-1; the match to TRBD2 covers 12 bases. V dropped 5 bases and J dropped 2; count of bases not matched to a gene: 4. The CDR3 runs 16 residues. The germline CDR1 and CDR2 sequences are SEHNR and FQNEAQ (reference sequence). The CDR3 nucleotides read TGTGCCAGCAGCCAAACTAGCGGGGGGACCTACAATGAGCAGTTCTTC. Amino acids: CASSQTSGGTYNEQFF. Full variable domain (rest looked up from reference TRBV7-9 and TRBJ2-1): DTGVSQNPRHKITKRGQNVTFRCDPISEHNRLYWYRQTLGQGPEFLTYFQNEAQLEKSRLLSDRFSAERPKGSFSTLEIQRTEQGDSAMYLCASSQTSGGTYNEQFFGPGTRLTVL.

The chain couples TRBV4-1 to TRBJ1-5, with TRBD1 matching 8 bases. The CDR3 contains 18 residues. Germline CDR1 and CDR2: MGHRA and YSYEKL. The J segment lost 6 bases and the V segment lost 2 bases, leaving 15 bases of the junction unmatched. DNA for the CDR3: TGCGCCAGCAGCCAACTCCAACAGGGGGAGCCATATATTCAGCCCCAGCATTTT. Translated: CASSQLQQGEPYIQPQHF.

The sample holds a few counts of this clonotype. The CDR3 reads CASTFLGGGTDTQYF. The DNA of the CDR3 is TGTGCCAGCACCTTCCTGGGCGGGGGCACAGATACGCAGTATTTT. J is TRBJ2-3 and V is TRBV28, with D maybe TRBD2 (6 bases). Trimming stripped 7 bases from V and 1 base from J, with 15 bases between. The length of the CDR3 is 15 residues. The germline CDR1 and CDR2 sequences are MDHEN and SYDVKM. Full variable domain (missing parts from reference TRBV28 and TRBJ2-3): DVKVTQSSRYLVKRTGEKVFLECVQDMDHENMFWYRQDPGLGLRLIYFSYDVKMKEKGDIPEGYSVSREKKERFSLILESASTNQTSMYLCASTFLGGGTDTQYFGPGTRLTVL.

Ten or more counts support this clonotype. This chain links TRBV4-2 with TRBJ2-2; D not certain. The length of the CDR3 is 13 residues. Germline CDR1 is LGHNA and CDR2 is YNFKEQ. With 0 bases removed from V and 7 bases from J, the gap between germline ends came to 6 bases. CDR3 nucleotide sequence: TGTGCCAGCAGCCAAGATTCGGGCGGGGAGCTGTTTTTT. Encoded protein: CASSQDSGGELFF.

This sequence joins TRBV7-6 and TRBJ2-6; TRBD1 matches 10 bases. Germline V gene lookup returns CDR1 SGHVS and CDR2 FNYEAQ. This CDR3 is 17 amino acids long. Losses at the gene ends were 6 bases for V and 0 bases for J; bases not matched to a gene: 5. The CDR3 loop is CASRTGTGVSGANVLTF. The CDR3 nucleotides are TGTGCCAGCAGGACAGGGACAGGGGTCTCTGGGGCCAACGTCCTGACTTTC.

This clonotype has a handful of counts. This rearrangement joins TRBV7-9 to TRBJ1-2; possible D gene TRBD1, 5 bases. This CDR3 has 13 residues. Germline assignment: CDR1 SEHNR and CDR2 FQNEAQ (reference sequence). V dropped 6 bases and J dropped 3 bases, with 11 bases sitting between them. CDR3 DNA sequence: TGTGCCAGCAGGGGGGGGGACCACTATGGCTACACCTTC. Translating gives CASRGGDHYGYTF.

In DNA form, the CDR3 reads TGTGCCAGTAGTGCGGTACGGGGGGGCCTCTACAATGAGCAGTTCTTC. Translation gives CASSAVRGGLYNEQFF. The chain combines TRBV19 with TRBJ2-1; 8 positions agree with TRBD2. The germline gives CDR1 LNHDA, CDR2 SQIVND (reference sequence). V shed 5 bases, J shed 3 bases, and the junction held 9 bases outside the gene matches. The CDR3 consists of 16 residues.

This clonotype came up a few times. V gene TRBV5-5 combines with J gene TRBJ2-6; 8 positions match TRBD1. The CDR3 has 15 amino acids. Trimming removed 8 bases from V and 2 bases from J; junction bases left unmatched: 6. In germline, CDR1 is SGHKS, CDR2 YYEKEE (reference sequence). CDR3 sequence: CASKRTGTGANVLTF. The CDR3 region has the DNA TGTGCCAGTAAGAGGACAGGGACTGGGGCCAACGTCCTGACTTTC.